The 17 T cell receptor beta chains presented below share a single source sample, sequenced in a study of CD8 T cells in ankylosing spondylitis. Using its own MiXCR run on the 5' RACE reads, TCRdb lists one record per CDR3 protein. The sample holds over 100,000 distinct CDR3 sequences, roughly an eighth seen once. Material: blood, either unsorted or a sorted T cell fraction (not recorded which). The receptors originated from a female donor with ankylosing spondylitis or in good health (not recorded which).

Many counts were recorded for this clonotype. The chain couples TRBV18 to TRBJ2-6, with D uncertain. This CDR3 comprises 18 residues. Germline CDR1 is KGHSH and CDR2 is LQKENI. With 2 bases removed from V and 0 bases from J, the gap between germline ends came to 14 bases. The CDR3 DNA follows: TGTGCCAGCTCACCAGGCATACACTCCAACTCTGGGGCCAACGTCCTGACTTTC. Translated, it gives CASSPGIHSNSGANVLTF. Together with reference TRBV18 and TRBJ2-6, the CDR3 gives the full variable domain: NAGVMQNPRHLVRRRGQEARLRCSPMKGHSHVYWYRQLPEEGLKFMVYLQKENIIDESGMPKERFSAEFPKEGPSILRIQQVVRGDSAAYFCASSPGIHSNSGANVLTFGAGSRLTVL.

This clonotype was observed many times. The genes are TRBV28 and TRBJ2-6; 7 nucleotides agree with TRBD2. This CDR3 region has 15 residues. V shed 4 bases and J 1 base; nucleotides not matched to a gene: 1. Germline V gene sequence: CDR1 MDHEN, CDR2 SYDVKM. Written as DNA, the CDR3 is TGTGCCAGCAGTTACGGGGGGTCTGGGGCCAACGTCCTGACTTTC. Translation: CASSYGGSGANVLTF.

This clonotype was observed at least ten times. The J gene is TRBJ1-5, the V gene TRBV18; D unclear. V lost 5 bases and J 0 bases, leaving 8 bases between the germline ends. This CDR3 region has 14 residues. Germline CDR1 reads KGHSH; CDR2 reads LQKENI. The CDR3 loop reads CASSSTYSNQPQHF. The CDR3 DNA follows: TGTGCCAGCTCAAGTACTTATAGCAATCAGCCCCAGCATTTT.

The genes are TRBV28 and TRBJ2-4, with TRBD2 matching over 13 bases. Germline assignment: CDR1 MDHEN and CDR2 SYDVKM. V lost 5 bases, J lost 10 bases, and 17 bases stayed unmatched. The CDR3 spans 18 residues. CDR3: CASSDRTGGTSGARIQYF. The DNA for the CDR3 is TGTGCCAGCAGTGACAGGACAGGAGGGACTAGCGGGGCTCGGATTCAGTACTTC.

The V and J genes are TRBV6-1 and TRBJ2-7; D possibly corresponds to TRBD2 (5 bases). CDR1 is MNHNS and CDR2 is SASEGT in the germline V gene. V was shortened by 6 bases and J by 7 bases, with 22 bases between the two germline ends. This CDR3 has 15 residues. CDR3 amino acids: CASSEGLVGPREQYF. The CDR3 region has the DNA TGTGCCAGCAGCGAGGGTTTGGTTGGCCCGCGGGAGCAGTACTTC.

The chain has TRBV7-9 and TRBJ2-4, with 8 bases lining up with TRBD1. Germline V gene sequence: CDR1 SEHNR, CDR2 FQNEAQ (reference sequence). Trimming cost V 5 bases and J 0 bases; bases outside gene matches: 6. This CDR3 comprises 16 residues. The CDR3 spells CASSLGQGLAKNIQYF. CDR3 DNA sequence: TGTGCCAGCAGCCTAGGACAGGGACTAGCCAAAAACATTCAGTACTTC.

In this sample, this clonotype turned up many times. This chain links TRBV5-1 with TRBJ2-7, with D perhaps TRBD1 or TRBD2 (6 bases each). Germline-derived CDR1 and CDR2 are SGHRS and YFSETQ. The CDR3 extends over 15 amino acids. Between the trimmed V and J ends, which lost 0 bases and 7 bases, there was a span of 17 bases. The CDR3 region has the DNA TGCGCCAGCAGCTTGGTTTCGGGGGCTCCGCAGGAGCAGTACTTC. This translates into CASSLVSGAPQEQYF.

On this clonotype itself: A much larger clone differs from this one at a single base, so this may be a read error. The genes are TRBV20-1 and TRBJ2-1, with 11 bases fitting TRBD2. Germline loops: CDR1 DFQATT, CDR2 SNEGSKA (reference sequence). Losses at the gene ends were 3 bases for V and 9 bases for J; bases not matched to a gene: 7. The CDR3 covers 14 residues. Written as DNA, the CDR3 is TGCAGTGCTAGGGGTAGCGGGAGGGTTGGTGAGCAGTTCTTC. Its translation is CSARGSGRVGEQFF.

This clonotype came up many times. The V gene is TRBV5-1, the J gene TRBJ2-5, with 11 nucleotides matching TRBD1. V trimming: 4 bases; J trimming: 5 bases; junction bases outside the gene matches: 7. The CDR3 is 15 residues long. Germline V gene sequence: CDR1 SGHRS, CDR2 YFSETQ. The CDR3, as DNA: TGCGCCAGCAGCCTGGGACAGGGGGACGCGGAGACCCAGTACTTC. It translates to CASSLGQGDAETQYF.

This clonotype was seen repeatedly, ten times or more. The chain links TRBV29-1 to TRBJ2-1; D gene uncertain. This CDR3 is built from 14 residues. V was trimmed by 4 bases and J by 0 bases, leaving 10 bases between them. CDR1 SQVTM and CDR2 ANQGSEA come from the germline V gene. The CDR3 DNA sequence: TGCAGCGTTGGCCCTAGGAGCTCCTACAATGAGCAGTTCTTC. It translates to CSVGPRSSYNEQFF.

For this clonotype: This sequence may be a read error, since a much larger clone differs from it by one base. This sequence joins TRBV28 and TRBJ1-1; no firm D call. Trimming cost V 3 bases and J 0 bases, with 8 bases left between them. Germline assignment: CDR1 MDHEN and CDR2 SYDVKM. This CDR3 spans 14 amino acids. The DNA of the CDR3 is TGTGCCAGCAGTTTTCCGGGAGTGAACACTGAAGCTTTCTTT. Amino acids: CASSFPGVNTEAFF.

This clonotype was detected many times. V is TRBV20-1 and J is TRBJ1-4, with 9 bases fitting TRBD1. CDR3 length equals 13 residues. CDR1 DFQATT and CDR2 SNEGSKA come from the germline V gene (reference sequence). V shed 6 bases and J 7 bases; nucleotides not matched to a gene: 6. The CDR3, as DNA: TGCAGTGCGGTACAGGGGGCTATTGAAAAACTGTTTTTT. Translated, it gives CSAVQGAIEKLFF.

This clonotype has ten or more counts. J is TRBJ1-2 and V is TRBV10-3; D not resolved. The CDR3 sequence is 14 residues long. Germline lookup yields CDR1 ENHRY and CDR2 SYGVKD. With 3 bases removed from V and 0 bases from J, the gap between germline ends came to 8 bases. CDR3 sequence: CAISDSSPNYGYTF. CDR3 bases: TGTGCCATCAGTGACAGCTCACCTAACTATGGCTACACCTTC.

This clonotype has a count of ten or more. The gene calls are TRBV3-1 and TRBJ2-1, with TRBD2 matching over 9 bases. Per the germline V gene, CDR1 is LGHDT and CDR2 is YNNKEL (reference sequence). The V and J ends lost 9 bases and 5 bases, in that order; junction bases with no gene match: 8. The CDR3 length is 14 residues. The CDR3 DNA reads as TGTGCCAGTAACGGAGCGGGGGGCGACAATGAGCAGTTCTTC. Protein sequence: CASNGAGGDNEQFF.

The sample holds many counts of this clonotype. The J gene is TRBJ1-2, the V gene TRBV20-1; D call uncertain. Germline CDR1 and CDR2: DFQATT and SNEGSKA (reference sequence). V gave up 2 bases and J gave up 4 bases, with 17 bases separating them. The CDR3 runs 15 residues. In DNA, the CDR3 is TGCAGTGCTAGACCTCCACGGGATGGGTTCTATGGCTACACCTTC. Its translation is CSARPPRDGFYGYTF.

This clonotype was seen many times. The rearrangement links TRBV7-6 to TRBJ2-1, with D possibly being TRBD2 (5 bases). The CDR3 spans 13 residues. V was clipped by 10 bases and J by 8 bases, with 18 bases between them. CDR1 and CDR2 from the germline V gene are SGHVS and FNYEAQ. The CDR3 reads CAISSAVGDEQFF. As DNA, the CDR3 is TGTGCCATTTCCTCAGCGGTGGGCGATGAGCAGTTCTTC.

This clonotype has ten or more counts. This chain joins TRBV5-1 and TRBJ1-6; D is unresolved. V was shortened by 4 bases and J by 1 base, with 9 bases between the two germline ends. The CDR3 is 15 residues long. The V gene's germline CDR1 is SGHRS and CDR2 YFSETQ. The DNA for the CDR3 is TGCGCCAGCAGCCCCGGGGATTCCTATAATTCACCCCTCCACTTT. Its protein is CASSPGDSYNSPLHF. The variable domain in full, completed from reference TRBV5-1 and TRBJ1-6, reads KAGVTQTPRYLIKTRGQQVTLSCSPISGHRSVSWYQQTPGQGLQFLFEYFSETQRNKGNFPGRFSGRQFSNSRSEMNVSTLELGDSALYLCASSPGDSYNSPLHFGNGTRLTVT.